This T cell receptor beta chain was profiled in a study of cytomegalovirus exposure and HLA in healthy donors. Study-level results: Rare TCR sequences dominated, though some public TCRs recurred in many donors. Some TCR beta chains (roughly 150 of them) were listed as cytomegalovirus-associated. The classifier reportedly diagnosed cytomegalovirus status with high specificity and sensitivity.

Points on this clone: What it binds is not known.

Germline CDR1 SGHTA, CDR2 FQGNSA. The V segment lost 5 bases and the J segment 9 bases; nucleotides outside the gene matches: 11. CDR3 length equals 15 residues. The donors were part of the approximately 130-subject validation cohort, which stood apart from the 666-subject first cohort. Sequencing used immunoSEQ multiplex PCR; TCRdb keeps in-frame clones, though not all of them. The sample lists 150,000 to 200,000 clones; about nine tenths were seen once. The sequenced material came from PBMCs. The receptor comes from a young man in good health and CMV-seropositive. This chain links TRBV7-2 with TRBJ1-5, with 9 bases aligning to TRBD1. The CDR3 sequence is CASSPSDRGGWPQHF. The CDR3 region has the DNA TGTGCCAGCAGCCCCTCGGACAGGGGAGGATGGCCCCAGCATTTT.